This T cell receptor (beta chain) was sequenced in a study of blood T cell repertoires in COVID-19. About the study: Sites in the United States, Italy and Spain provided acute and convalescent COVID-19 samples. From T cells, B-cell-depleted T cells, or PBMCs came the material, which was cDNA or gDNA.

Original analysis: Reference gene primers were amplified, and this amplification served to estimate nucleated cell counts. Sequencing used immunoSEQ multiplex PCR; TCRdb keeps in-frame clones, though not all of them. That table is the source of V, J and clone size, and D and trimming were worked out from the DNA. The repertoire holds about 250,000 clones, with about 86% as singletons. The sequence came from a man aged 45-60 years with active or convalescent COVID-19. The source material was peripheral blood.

The CDR3 DNA is TGTGCCAGCAGTTTATTGGCGGGGGTCTCCGAGCAGTACTTC. Its protein product is CASSLLAGVSEQYF. The J gene is TRBJ2-7, the V gene TRBV27; 7 bases are shared with TRBD2. Trimming took 1 base from V and 6 from J; bases not matched to a gene: 6. CDR1 and CDR2 from the germline V gene are MNHEY and SMNVEV (reference sequence). CDR3 size: 14 residues.